Listed below are T cell receptor beta chains from one sample, sequenced in a study of cytomegalovirus exposure and HLA in healthy donors. Some clones are missing from TCRdb's copy, which holds only in-frame ones; the method was immunoSEQ multiplex PCR. The table includes about 160,000 clones, 85% detected once. The sequencing sample was made of PBMCs. All receptors come from a boy aged 2 to 9 in good health and CMV-seronegative. The CDR3 runs from the conserved cysteine through the conserved F or W. A D gene is named only where the DNA matches it firmly. Size is stated for part of the rows, as once, few or many counts, or as a class when the clone is expanded.

J gene,V gene,D gene,clone size,CDR3 DNA,CDR3 protein
TRBJ2-3,TRBV7-9,.,.,TGTGCCAGCAGCCCAGTGGGGAGCGGATTTCCAGATACGCAGTATTTT,CASSPVGSGFPDTQYF
TRBJ2-5,TRBV20-1,.,.,TGCAGTGCTAGCTTCCAAGAGACCCAGTACTTC,CSASFQETQYF
TRBJ1-2,TRBV2,TRBD1,.,TGTGCCAGCAGAGCAATACAGGGGGGGACTAACTATGGCTACACCTTC,CASRAIQGGTNYGYTF
TRBJ1-6,TRBV5-8,.,.,TGTGCCAGCAGCTTGCTCAGGGATAATTCACCCCTCCACTTT,CASSLLRDNSPLHF
TRBJ1-2,TRBV29-1,.,.,TGCAGCGTTACCGCGAGCGGGACGGCTAACTATGGCTACACCTTC,CSVTASGTANYGYTF
TRBJ2-3,TRBV9,.,few,TGTGCCAGCAGCGTAGTGGGGGGAGCCTCCCTCACAGATACGCAGTATTTT,CASSVVGGASLTDTQYF
TRBJ1-5,TRBV7-9,.,once,TGTGCCAGCAGCTTAGGCGGGGAGCCCCAGCATTTT,CASSLGGEPQHF
TRBJ1-1,TRBV19,.,once,TGTGCCAGTAGCCTCGGGGGGGGCACTGAAGCTTTCTTT,CASSLGGGTEAFF
TRBJ1-1,TRBV28,TRBD1,.,TGTGCCAGCAGTTTAACGGGACAGGGAGGCACTGAAGCTTTCTTT,CASSLTGQGGTEAFF
TRBJ1-1,TRBV15,.,.,TGTGCCATCGGGGGGGACGCTGAAGCTTTCTTT,CAIGGDAEAFF
TRBJ2-2,TRBV7-9,TRBD1,.,TGTGCCAGCAGCTACCGACAGGGGGCCACCGGGGAGCTGTTTTTT,CASSYRQGATGELFF
TRBJ2-2,TRBV5-4,TRBD1,.,TGTGCCAGCAGACTTAGACAGGGAAATCACCTGAACACCGGGGAGCTGTTTTTT,CASRLRQGNHLNTGELFF
TRBJ1-2,TRBV28,.,.,TGTGCCAGCAGGGCCGAAGGGGTTTATGGCTACACCTTC,CASRAEGVYGYTF
TRBJ2-1,TRBV13,TRBD2,.,TGTGCCAGCAGCACCACTAGCGACCTGGGCAATGAGCAGTTCTTC,CASSTTSDLGNEQFF
TRBJ2-5,TRBV10-1,TRBD1,.,TGCGCCACCAGCAAGGGGGGGACAGGGGAAGAGACCCAGTACTTC,CATSKGGTGEETQYF
TRBJ2-3,TRBV7-2,TRBD2,.,TGTAGCCAAGCGGGGGGTGGAGATACGCAGTATTTT,CSQAGGGDTQYF
TRBJ1-5,TRBV27,.,.,TGTGCCAGCTCCAGGCCTAATCAGCCCCAGCATTTT,CASSRPNQPQHF
TRBJ1-5,TRBV19,TRBD1,.,TGTGCCAGTAGTGCCCGGACAGGGTCGAATCCTCAGCCCCAGCATTTT,CASSARTGSNPQPQHF
TRBJ2-1,TRBV2,TRBD2,.,TGTGCCAGCAGAGCACTAGCGACCTCCTACAATGAGCAGTTCTTC,CASRALATSYNEQFF
TRBJ1-1,TRBV7-9,TRBD1,.,TGTGCCAGCAGCTTGGGGGACAGCCCGAACACTGAAGCTTTCTTT,CASSLGDSPNTEAFF
TRBJ2-5,TRBV11-2,TRBD1,.,TGTGCCAGCAGCTTACTTGGCAGGGGGCGGAACCAAGAGACCCAGTACTTC,CASSLLGRGRNQETQYF
TRBJ2-1,TRBV10-1,.,.,TGCGCCAGCAGCGCCCCGGGTTTGAATGAGCAGTTCTTC,CASSAPGLNEQFF
TRBJ1-1,TRBV7-9,TRBD1,.,TGTGCCAGCAGCTCGACAGGGGCGGACCACGATGAAGCTTTCTTT,CASSSTGADHDEAFF
TRBJ2-2,TRBV6-1,TRBD1,.,TGTGCCAGCAGCCGGGACAGGGGGCGAGGCGGGGAGCTGTTTTTT,CASSRDRGRGGELFF
TRBJ2-3,TRBV4-2,.,.,TGTGCCAGCAGCCAAGATTCGCAGGGGAGCACAGATACGCAGTATTTT,CASSQDSQGSTDTQYF
TRBJ2-3,TRBV19,.,.,TGTGCCAGTAGTATTCCGTCCTACACAGATACGCAGTATTTT,CASSIPSYTDTQYF
TRBJ2-5,TRBV2,.,.,TGTGCCAGCGGCGGGGGCTGGCTCCAAGAGACCCAGTACTTC,CASGGGWLQETQYF
TRBJ2-2,TRBV2,.,.,TGTGCCAGCACTAACAGGGGAGGCACCGGGGAGCTGTTTTTT,CASTNRGGTGELFF
TRBJ2-7,TRBV15,.,.,TGTGCCACCAGCACAAATAGCGGATACGAGCAGTACTTC,CATSTNSGYEQYF
TRBJ1-1,TRBV9,TRBD1,once,TGTGCCAGCAGCGGCACAGGGGGCTTCACTGAAGCTTTCTTT,CASSGTGGFTEAFF
TRBJ2-1,TRBV5-1,.,.,TGCGCCAGCAGCTCGCCCCTGTGGAGGATAAGGAGCCATGAGCAGTTCTTC,CASSSPLWRIRSHEQFF
TRBJ2-3,TRBV5-6,.,.,TGTGCCAGCAGCCTAGACTATACTAGCACAGATACGCAGTATTTT,CASSLDYTSTDTQYF
TRBJ1-6,TRBV28,TRBD1,.,TGTGCCAGCAGTTCCGGGACAGCCTATTCACCTCTCCACTTT,CASSSGTAYSPLHF
TRBJ2-1,TRBV2,TRBD1,.,TGTGCCAGCAGTGGAGCAGGGGGCGATGAGCAGTTCTTC,CASSGAGGDEQFF
TRBJ2-4,TRBV5-1,.,.,TGCGCCAGCAGCTTGAAGCAGGAGGTAACCAAAAACATTCAGTACTTC,CASSLKQEVTKNIQYF
TRBJ2-7,TRBV10-2,.,few,TGCGCCAGCAGTGACCCCGGGGTGAGCTCCTACGAGCAGTACTTC,CASSDPGVSSYEQYF
TRBJ1-6,TRBV2,.,.,TGTGCCAGCAGTGAAGGGGCAGGGAATAATTCACCCCTCCACTTT,CASSEGAGNNSPLHF
TRBJ2-1,TRBV4-2,.,.,TGTGCCAGCAGCCAAGAGCACAGGTCCTATCAGAATGAGCAGTTCTTC,CASSQEHRSYQNEQFF
TRBJ1-5,TRBV6-1,.,.,TGTGCCAGCAGTGAAGTGTGGCAGGGGAAACGGAGCAATCAGCCCCAGCATTTT,CASSEVWQGKRSNQPQHF
TRBJ2-1,TRBV15,TRBD2,.,TGTGCCACCAGCTCGAAATGGTCTAGCGGGAACCATGAGCAGTTCTTC,CATSSKWSSGNHEQFF
TRBJ2-1,TRBV19,TRBD2,.,TGTGCCAGTAGTAGTATAGCGGGTCTAGGCCATGAGCAGTTCTTC,CASSSIAGLGHEQFF
TRBJ2-3,TRBV11-2,.,.,TGTGCCAGCAGCTTAGAGTCTGTGGCCCGGTATTTT,CASSLESVARYF
TRBJ1-1,TRBV21-1,.,.,TGTGCCAGCAGCAAAGGGAGACAGGGGGGGAACACTGAAGCTTTCTTT,CASSKGRQGGNTEAFF
TRBJ2-7,TRBV30,.,.,TGTGCCTGGAGTGTGGGGCAGGGAAACTACGAGCAGTACTTC,CAWSVGQGNYEQYF
TRBJ2-1,TRBV15,TRBD2,.,TGTGCCACCAGCTACCCGACTAGCGGGGGGCCTGAGCAGTTCTTC,CATSYPTSGGPEQFF
TRBJ2-5,TRBV18,.,once,TGTGCCAGCTCACCACCGGGCAAGGAAGGGACCCAGTACTTC,CASSPPGKEGTQYF
TRBJ1-1,TRBV4-1,.,.,TGCGCCAGCGCTCCAGGGGACACTGAAGCTTTCTTT,CASAPGDTEAFF
TRBJ1-3,TRBV30,TRBD1,.,TGTGCCTGGAGTGGTTTACAGGGGGCTGGAAACACCATATATTTT,CAWSGLQGAGNTIYF
TRBJ2-5,TRBV5-1,TRBD1,.,TGCGCCAGCAGCACAGGACAGGGTCAAGAGACCCAGTACTTC,CASSTGQGQETQYF
TRBJ2-1,TRBV4-1,.,.,TGCGCCAGCAGCCAAGGGTATACAGGGTGGGATGAGCAGTTCTTC,CASSQGYTGWDEQFF
TRBJ2-3,TRBV1,.,.,TGCACCAGCAGCCGAGTGACCAGGAAGGGGACAGATACGCAGTATTTT,CTSSRVTRKGTDTQYF
TRBJ2-7,TRBV7-9,TRBD1,once,TGTGCCAGCAGCTACTCGGACAGGGGAATGCACGAGCAGTACTTC,CASSYSDRGMHEQYF
TRBJ1-1,TRBV28,.,few,TGTGCCAGCACCGAGATATCCCCCGGGGACACTGAAGCTTTCTTT,CASTEISPGDTEAFF
TRBJ2-1,TRBV27,TRBD1,.,TGTGCCAGCAGCGCCTCCGGGACAGGGAGCAATGAGCAGTTCTTC,CASSASGTGSNEQFF
TRBJ2-7,TRBV11-2,TRBD2,.,TGTGCCAGCAGCTTATGGGCTAGCGGGAGTGATGGCAACGAGCAGTACTTC,CASSLWASGSDGNEQYF